The TCR beta chain under discussion was sequenced for a study of shared clonotypes between healthy human individuals. Background on the study: Each donor had three CD4 naive, three CD4 memory, two CD8 naive and one CD8 memory plate.

Broader study findings: Clonotype sharing among donors was thought likely to change with sequencing depth.

Produced via immunoSEQ multiplex PCR; TCRdb's table is partial and in-frame only. The sample lists approximately 740,000 clones; roughly 70% were seen once. Losses at the gene ends were 4 bases for V and 3 bases for J; bases not matched to a gene: 13. This CDR3 spans 17 amino acids. None of the donors, who were healthy HIV-negative adults, had recently had acute infections or vaccinations. Of note for this clone: The target antigen is unknown.

The sample consisted of memory CD4+ T cells sorted from blood. Subset specified: CD45RA-negative fraction. The clonotype comes from a woman younger than 45 in good health. The gene calls are TRBV23-1 and TRBJ2-3; 7 bases align to TRBD1. TRBV23-1 is annotated as an ORF whose role is uncertain. The DNA of the CDR3 is TGCGCCAGCAGTCCCAAGACCAAGGGGGCTCCTACAGATACGCAGTATTTT. This sequence encodes CASSPKTKGAPTDTQYF.